This T cell receptor beta chain was obtained from a study of OX40 agonist ivuxolimab in advanced cancers. Study-level background: It was ivuxolimab, an agonistic anti-OX40 (CD134) antibody, that patients were treated with. Among those treated, three patients had partial responses, one with hepatocellular carcinoma and two with cutaneous melanoma. Findings of the study overall: Clonal expansion was seen in CD4+ and CD8+ blood T cells by week 6 at 0.1 to 3.0 mg/kg.

This CDR3 comprises 15 residues. The V end lost 0 bases, the J end lost 0 bases, and 7 bases lay between the germline ends. The germline gives CDR1 LGHNA, CDR2 YNFKEQ. Details on this clone: Its antigen is not known.

Blood got drawn at baseline, again on cycle 4 day 1, and then on cycle 7 day 1. Using immunoSEQ multiplex PCR, the repertoire was profiled, and TCRdb retains in-frame clones only, with some absent. The data show roughly 49,000 clones, around nine tenths seen once. The source is an adult with an advanced solid tumor such as melanoma, head and neck, liver or kidney cancer. The chain carries TRBV4-2 and TRBJ2-3, with D perhaps matching TRBD2 (6 bases). The input for sequencing was CD4+ or CD8+ T cells sorted from blood, taken in a trial of the OX40 agonist ivuxolimab. CDR3 protein: CASSQEEGSTDTQYF. The CDR3 DNA sequence: TGTGCCAGCAGCCAAGAGGAGGGTAGCACAGATACGCAGTATTTT.